This T cell receptor (beta chain) was sequenced for a study of T cell responses to AZD1222 COVID-19 vaccine. Data came from immunoSEQ multiplex PCR; TCRdb stores just in-frame clones and leaves some out. The repertoire includes around 83,000 clones, nearly 90% of them detected once, and roughly a fifth sits in the top ten. The CDR3 runs to 14 residues. The V and J ends lost 3 bases and 7 bases respectively, with 15 bases between them. Germline-derived CDR1 and CDR2 are KGHSH and LQKENI. The V and J genes are TRBV18 and TRBJ1-1; D gene ambiguous. The source material was peripheral blood, sampled on day 0 of AZD1222 vaccination. This sequence originates from an adult in good health. CDR3 amino acids: CASSPTAEPHEAFF. Written as DNA, the CDR3 is TGTGCCAGCTCACCGACGGCAGAACCCCATGAAGCTTTCTTT.